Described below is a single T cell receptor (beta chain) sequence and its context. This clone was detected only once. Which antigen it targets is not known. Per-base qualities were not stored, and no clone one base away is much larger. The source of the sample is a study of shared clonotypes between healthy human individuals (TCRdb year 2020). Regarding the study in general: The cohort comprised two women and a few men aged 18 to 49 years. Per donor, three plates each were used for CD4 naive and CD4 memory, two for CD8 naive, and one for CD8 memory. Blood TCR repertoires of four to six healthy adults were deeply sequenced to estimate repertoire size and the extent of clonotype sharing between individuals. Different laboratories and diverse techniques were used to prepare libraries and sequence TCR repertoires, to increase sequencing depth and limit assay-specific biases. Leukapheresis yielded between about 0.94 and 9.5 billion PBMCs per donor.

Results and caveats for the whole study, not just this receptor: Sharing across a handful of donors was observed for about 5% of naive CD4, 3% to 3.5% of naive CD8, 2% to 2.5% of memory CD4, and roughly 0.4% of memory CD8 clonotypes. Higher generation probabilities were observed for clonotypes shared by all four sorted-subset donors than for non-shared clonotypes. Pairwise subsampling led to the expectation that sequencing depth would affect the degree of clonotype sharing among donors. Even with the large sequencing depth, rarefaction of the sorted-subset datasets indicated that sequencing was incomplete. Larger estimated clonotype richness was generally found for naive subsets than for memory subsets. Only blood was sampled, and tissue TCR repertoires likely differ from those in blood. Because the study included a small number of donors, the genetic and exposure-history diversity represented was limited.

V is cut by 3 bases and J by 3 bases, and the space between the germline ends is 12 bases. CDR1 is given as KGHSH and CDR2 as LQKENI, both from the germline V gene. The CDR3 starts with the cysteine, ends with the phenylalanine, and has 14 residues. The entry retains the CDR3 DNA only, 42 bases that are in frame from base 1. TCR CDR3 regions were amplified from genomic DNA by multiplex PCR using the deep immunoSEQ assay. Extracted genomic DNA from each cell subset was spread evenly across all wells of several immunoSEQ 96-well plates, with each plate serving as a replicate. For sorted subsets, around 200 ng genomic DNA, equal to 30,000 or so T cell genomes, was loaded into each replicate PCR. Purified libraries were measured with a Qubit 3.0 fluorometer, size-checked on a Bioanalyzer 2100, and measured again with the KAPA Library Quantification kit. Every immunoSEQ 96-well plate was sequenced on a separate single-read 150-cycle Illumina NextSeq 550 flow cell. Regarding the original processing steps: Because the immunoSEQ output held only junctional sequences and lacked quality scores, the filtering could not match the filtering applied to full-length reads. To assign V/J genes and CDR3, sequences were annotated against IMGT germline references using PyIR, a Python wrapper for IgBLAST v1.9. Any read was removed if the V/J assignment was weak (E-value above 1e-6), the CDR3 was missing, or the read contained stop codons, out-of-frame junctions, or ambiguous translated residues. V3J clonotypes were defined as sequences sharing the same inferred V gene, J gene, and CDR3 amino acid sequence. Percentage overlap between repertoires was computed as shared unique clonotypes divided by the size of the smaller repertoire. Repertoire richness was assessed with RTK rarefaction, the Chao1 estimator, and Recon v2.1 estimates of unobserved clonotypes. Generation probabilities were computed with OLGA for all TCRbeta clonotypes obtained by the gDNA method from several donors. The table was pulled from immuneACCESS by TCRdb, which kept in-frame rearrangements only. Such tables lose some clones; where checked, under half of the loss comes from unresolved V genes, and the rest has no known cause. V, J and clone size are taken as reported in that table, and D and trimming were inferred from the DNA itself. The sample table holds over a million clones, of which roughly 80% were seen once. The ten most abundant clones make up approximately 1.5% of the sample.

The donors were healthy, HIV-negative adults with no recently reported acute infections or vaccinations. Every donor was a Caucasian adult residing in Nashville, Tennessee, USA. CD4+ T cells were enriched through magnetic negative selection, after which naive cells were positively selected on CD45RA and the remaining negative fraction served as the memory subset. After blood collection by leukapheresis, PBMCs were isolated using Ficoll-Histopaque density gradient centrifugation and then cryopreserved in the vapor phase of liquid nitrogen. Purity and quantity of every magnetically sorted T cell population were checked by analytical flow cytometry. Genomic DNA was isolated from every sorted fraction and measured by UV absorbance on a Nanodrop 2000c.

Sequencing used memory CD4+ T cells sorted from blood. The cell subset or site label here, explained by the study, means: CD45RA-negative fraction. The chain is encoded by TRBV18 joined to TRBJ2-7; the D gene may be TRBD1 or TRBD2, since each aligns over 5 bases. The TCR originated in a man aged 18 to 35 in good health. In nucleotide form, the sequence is TGTGCCAGCTCACCTCCGGGACGCCGCTACGAGCAGTACTTC. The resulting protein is CASSPPGRRYEQYF. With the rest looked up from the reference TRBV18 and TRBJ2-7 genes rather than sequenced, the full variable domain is NAGVMQNPRHLVRRRGQEARLRCSPMKGHSHVYWYRQLPEEGLKFMVYLQKENIIDESGMPKERFSAEFPKEGPSILRIQQVVRGDSAAYFCASSPPGRRYEQYFGPGTRLTVT.